One sample yielded the 22 T cell receptor beta chains listed below, sequenced in a study of blood T cell repertoires in COVID-19. The method was immunoSEQ multiplex PCR; TCRdb's version includes in-frame clones alone and lacks a portion of them. Among about 69,000 clones listed, 86% were seen once. The material sequenced was peripheral blood. Receptors were obtained from a man under 40 with acute or convalescent COVID-19.

The chain joins TRBV19 to TRBJ1-1; D is possibly TRBD1 (6 bases). Germline CDR1 is LNHDA and CDR2 is SQIVND (reference sequence). With 4 bases removed from V and 4 bases from J, the gap between germline ends came to 10 bases. CDR3 length: 13 residues. The CDR3 region has the DNA TGTGCCAGTAGTAGGGACAAATTCACTGAAGCTTTCTTT. This codes for CASSRDKFTEAFF.

This sequence joins TRBV5-1 and TRBJ1-1; possibly TRBD1 for D (5 bases). The V gene lost 7 bases and the J gene lost 1 base, with 11 bases spanning the gap. CDR1 is SGHRS and CDR2 is YFSETQ in the germline V gene. The CDR3 totals 13 residues. The CDR3 region is CASFREANTEAFF. The CDR3 region has the DNA TGCGCCAGCTTCAGGGAGGCGAACACTGAAGCTTTCTTT.

The rearrangement links TRBV10-2 to TRBJ2-3; 7 bases map to TRBD1. The V segment lost 1 base and the J segment 11 bases; nucleotides outside the gene matches: 6. The CDR3 extends over 13 amino acids. CDR1 is WSHSY, CDR2 SAAADI, per germline. DNA of the CDR3: TGCGCCAGCAGTGAGTACACTACAGGGGTGCAGTATTTT. This translates into CASSEYTTGVQYF.

J is TRBJ2-2 and V is TRBV10-1; D perhaps matches TRBD2 (5 bases). Germline CDR1 WNHNN, CDR2 SYGVQD (reference sequence). The CDR3 runs 15 residues. The germline V and J ends were trimmed by 7 bases and 1 base, with 13 bases remaining between them. Here the CDR3 reads CASTNAAGNTGELFF. The CDR3 DNA reads TGCGCCAGCACAAACGCGGCGGGGAACACCGGGGAGCTGTTTTTT.

CDR3 nucleotides: TGTGCCTGGGGCCGGGGAAGCGGCGACTATGGCTACACCTTC. Translating it yields CAWGRGSGDYGYTF. The chain has TRBV30 and TRBJ1-2; no definite D call. Germline V lookup: CDR1 GTSNPN, CDR2 SVGIG (reference sequence). The CDR3 has 14 residues. Deletions cut 5 bases from V and 3 bases from J, with 16 bases between.

The chain couples TRBV27 to TRBJ2-1, with 8 bases lining up with TRBD2. The CDR3 totals 16 residues. Per germline, CDR1 MNHEY and CDR2 SMNVEV (reference sequence). The J segment lost 3 bases and the V segment lost 5 bases, leaving 9 bases of the junction unmatched. The DNA for the CDR3 is TGTGCCAGCAGTCCCATGGGGACTAGATACTACAATGAGCAGTTCTTC. Residues: CASSPMGTRYYNEQFF.

The rearrangement joins TRBV4-2 to TRBJ1-3; the D gene is possibly TRBD1 (6 bases). Deletions cut 0 bases from V and 9 bases from J, with 21 bases between. The CDR3 length is 17 residues. Germline values: CDR1 LGHNA, CDR2 YNFKEQ. CDR3 in amino acids: CASSQDLTGREGATIYF. DNA of the CDR3: TGTGCCAGCAGCCAAGACTTAACAGGGCGAGAGGGAGCCACCATATATTTT.

Written as DNA, the CDR3 is TGTGCCAGCAGTTACTCGAGGGCAGGTAAAGGGCCCCAGCATTTT. As protein: CASSYSRAGKGPQHF. The chain has TRBV6-5 and TRBJ1-5, with D unclear. Germline-derived CDR1 and CDR2 are MNHEY and SVGAGI. V was shortened by 0 bases and J by 9 bases, with 15 bases between the two germline ends. This CDR3 comprises 15 residues.

The chain uses TRBV9 and TRBJ2-2; TRBD1 aligns across 8 bases. Germline loops: CDR1 SGDLS, CDR2 YYNGEE. The CDR3 is 16 residues long. The V gene end was trimmed by 4 bases and the J gene end by 5 bases; junction bases not matched to a gene: 10. The CDR3 protein is CASSTRGTGGTGELFF. CDR3 in DNA: TGTGCCAGCAGCACACGAGGGACAGGAGGGACCGGGGAGCTGTTTTTT.

The V and J genes are TRBV6-6 and TRBJ1-2, with D unresolved. Germline V CDR1 and CDR2: MNHNY, SVGAGI (reference sequence). Trimming cost V 5 bases and J 2 bases, with 12 bases left between them. There are 14 residues in the CDR3. CDR3 nucleotides: TGTGCCAGCAGTCTCGACGGGGAAAACTATGGCTACACCTTC. It yields the protein CASSLDGENYGYTF.

V gene TRBV15 combines with J gene TRBJ2-5, with D hard to call. Trimming stripped 1 base from V and 2 bases from J, with 5 bases between. CDR1 is LNHNV, CDR2 YYDKDF, per germline (reference sequence). The CDR3 is 13 amino acids. The CDR3 bases are TGTGCCACCAGCAGAGTCCCTCAAGAGACCCAGTACTTC. As protein: CATSRVPQETQYF.

This clone was observed a single time. A junction end diverges from the germline sequence, so it may reflect a read error. The chain is built from TRBV29-1 and TRBJ2-2, with a weak D call TRBD2 (5 bases). The CDR3 runs 10 residues. Per the germline V gene, CDR1 is SQVTM and CDR2 is ANQGSEA. CDR3 sequence: CSVEDPGLVF. In DNA form, the CDR3 reads TGCAGCGTTGAGGACCCTGGACTGGTTTTT.

J is TRBJ2-3 and V is TRBV9, with D tentatively TRBD2 (7 bases). The CDR3 length is 15 residues. CDR1 and CDR2 (germline): SGDLS, YYNGEE. With 3 bases removed from V and 1 base from J, the gap between germline ends came to 12 bases. CDR3 coding DNA: TGTGCCAGCAGCGCCGGGGAGGGGGGCACAGATACGCAGTATTTT. The encoded protein is CASSAGEGGTDTQYF.

The chain is built from TRBV10-3 and TRBJ1-2; possibly TRBD1 for D (6 bases). The germline gives CDR1 ENHRY, CDR2 SYGVKD. The germline V and J ends were trimmed by 11 bases and 5 bases, with 24 bases remaining between them. This CDR3 has 15 residues. As DNA, the CDR3 is TGTGCCTCCAGCCTAAGGGGGTCTGGGGATTATGGCTACACCTTC. Translation gives CASSLRGSGDYGYTF.

This clone was seen only once. The chain links TRBV18 to TRBJ1-1; D ambiguous. CDR1 and CDR2 from the germline V gene are KGHSH and LQKENI. This CDR3 is 15 amino acids long. The germline V and J ends were trimmed by 0 bases and 3 bases, with 11 bases remaining between them. CDR3 amino acids: CASSPPPGPDTEAFF. The DNA for the CDR3 is TGTGCCAGCTCACCACCGCCGGGTCCGGACACTGAAGCTTTCTTT.

This clone occurred once. The chain joins TRBV28 to TRBJ2-1; TRBD1 aligns across 8 bases. From germline, CDR1 is MDHEN and CDR2 SYDVKM. The CDR3 contains 15 residues. V shed 6 bases, J shed 7 bases, and the junction held 11 bases outside the gene matches. As DNA, the CDR3 is TGTGCCAGCAGCGATTTGCAGGGGGCAGGGAATGAGCAGTTCTTC. Its protein is CASSDLQGAGNEQFF.

V is TRBV19 and J is TRBJ2-2; D is ambiguous. This CDR3 is 13 amino acids long. Deletions cut 1 base from V and 7 bases from J, with 7 bases between. CDR1 and CDR2 (germline): LNHDA, SQIVND (reference sequence). CDR3 loop: CASSIAVSGELFF. The CDR3 nucleotides are TGTGCCAGTAGTATAGCAGTCAGCGGGGAGCTGTTTTTT. Full variable domain (missing parts from reference TRBV19 and TRBJ2-2): DGGITQSPKYLFRKEGQNVTLSCEQNLNHDAMYWYRQDPGQGLRLIYYSQIVNDFQKGDIAEGYSVSREKKESFPLTVTSAQKNPTAFYLCASSIAVSGELFFGEGSRLTVL.

This chain connects TRBV20-1 to TRBJ1-2; D is unresolved. Per the germline V gene, CDR1 is DFQATT and CDR2 is SNEGSKA (reference sequence). There are 10 residues in the CDR3. Trimming stripped 4 bases from V and 2 bases from J, with 2 bases between. The DNA for the CDR3 is TGCAGTGCTACAAACTATGGCTACACCTTC. It encodes CSATNYGYTF.

The V call is TRBV24-1, the J call TRBJ2-5; TRBD1 aligns across 8 bases. CDR1 is KGHDR and CDR2 is SFDVKD in the germline V gene. The CDR3 has 16 amino acids. J gave up 1 base and V 5 bases, and 8 bases lay outside the gene matches. CDR3 region: CATSVGQGVVQETQYF. CDR3 coding DNA: TGTGCCACCAGTGTTGGACAGGGTGTCGTCCAAGAGACCCAGTACTTC.

There are many counts of this clone. The J gene is TRBJ2-7, the V gene TRBV6-1, with TRBD1 identical over 7 bases. CDR1 and CDR2 from the germline V gene are MNHNS and SASEGT. Trimming took 2 bases from V and 3 from J; bases not matched to a gene: 4. There are 14 residues in the CDR3. For the CDR3, the DNA is TGTGCCAGCAGTGAAAAAGGGGGCAGCTACGAGCAGTACTTC. Translating gives CASSEKGGSYEQYF.

V usage is TRBV15 and J usage is TRBJ1-2; TRBD1 agrees at 9 bases. V lost 3 bases and J lost 8; bases outside the gene matches: 7. The germline V gene has CDR1 LNHNV and CDR2 YYDKDF (reference sequence). The CDR3 spans 14 residues. The CDR3 sequence is CATSRAGQGRGYTF. DNA of the CDR3: TGTGCCACCAGCAGGGCCGGACAGGGGAGAGGCTACACCTTC.

J is TRBJ1-4 and V is TRBV5-1; the D is unclear. The V gene lost 0 bases and the J gene lost 4 bases, with 7 bases spanning the gap. CDR3 length: 14 amino acids. Per the germline V gene, CDR1 is SGHRS and CDR2 is YFSETQ. The CDR3 nucleotides are TGCGCCAGCAGCTTGGCCAGAAATAATGAAAAACTGTTTTTT. Protein: CASSLARNNEKLFF.